This is a list of T cell receptor beta chains from one sample in a study of T-cell reconstitution after alpha-beta-depleted transplantation in children. TCRdb called the PCR reads again in MiXCR, with one record for every CDR3 protein. Of approximately 400,000 distinct CDR3 sequences in the sample, 16% are singletons; the top ten hold over 25%. The input for sequencing was PBMCs, mostly from graft donor cells, taken 360 days after TCRalphabeta/CD19-depleted stem cell transplant. Receptor source: a boy under two years old who had a stem cell transplant for Wiskott-Aldrich syndrome, so the T cells may come from the graft donor. Both conserved end residues are part of each CDR3. A D gene is named only where the DNA matches it firmly. Some rows mark clone size as missing; the rest say once, few, many or name a class of expanded clone.

13	NA	few	TRBV5-1	TRBJ2-1	CASQVDGNNEQFF	TGCGCCAGCCAAGTGGACGGAAACAATGAGCAGTTCTTC
16	NA	many	TRBV5-1	TRBJ2-1	CASSLVAGSSYNEQFF	TGCGCCAGCAGCTTGGTTGCGGGCTCCTCCTACAATGAGCAGTTCTTC
13	TRBD1	few	TRBV29-1	TRBJ1-4	CSVISRDSGKLFF	TGCAGCGTGATTTCCCGGGACAGTGGAAAACTGTTTTTT
15	TRBD1	NA	TRBV4-1	TRBJ2-7	CASSHGGQGTYEQYF	TGCGCCAGCAGCCACGGGGGACAGGGTACGTACGAGCAGTACTTC
14	NA	NA	TRBV11-2	TRBJ2-3	CASRRPGVTDTQYF	TGTGCCAGCAGGCGGCCGGGGGTCACAGATACGCAGTATTTT
18	TRBD1	many	TRBV20-1	TRBJ1-5	CSARRWRTGQGLNQPQHF	TGCAGTGCCAGAAGGTGGAGGACAGGTCAAGGGCTCAATCAGCCCCAGCATTTT
13	NA	few	TRBV7-8	TRBJ2-5	CASSLVRGQTQYF	TGTGCCAGCAGCTTAGTAAGGGGACAGACCCAGTACTTC
15	NA	few	TRBV7-6	TRBJ2-7	CASSYALEGVGEQYF	TGTGCCAGCAGCTATGCCTTAGAGGGCGTAGGGGAGCAGTACTTC
17	NA	NA	TRBV5-1	TRBJ2-3	CASSPHGTAMATDTQYF	TGCGCCAGCAGCCCCCATGGGACCGCCATGGCCACAGATACGCAGTATTTT
12	NA	few	TRBV2	TRBJ2-1	CASSVAGYEQFF	TGTGCCAGCAGTGTCGCGGGTTATGAGCAGTTCTTC
14	NA	few	TRBV12-3/TRBV12-4	TRBJ2-1	CASSLDRGNNEQFF	TGTGCCAGCAGTTTAGATCGTGGAAACAATGAGCAGTTCTTC
11	NA	NA	TRBV24-1	TRBJ1-2	CATSQGYGYTF	TGTGCCACCAGTCAGGGTTATGGCTACACCTTC
13	NA	few	TRBV29-1	TRBJ2-2	CSVGGRRTGELFF	TGCAGCGTTGGGGGCAGGCGCACCGGGGAGCTGTTTTTT
17	TRBD1	NA	TRBV4-1	TRBJ2-2	CASSHAPGQGKRGELFF	TGCGCCAGCAGCCACGCTCCGGGACAGGGAAAGAGAGGGGAGCTGTTTTTT
17	NA	NA	TRBV2	TRBJ2-4	CASSERSGSLAKNIQYF	TGTGCCAGCAGTGAAAGGTCGGGATCCTTAGCCAAAAACATTCAGTACTTC
18	TRBD2	few	TRBV28	TRBJ2-7	CASSLPVNKRGGPSEQYF	TGTGCCAGCAGTTTACCTGTTAATAAGCGGGGGGGCCCAAGCGAGCAGTACTTC
15	NA	few	TRBV12-3/TRBV12-4	TRBJ2-7	CASSPPRSRSYEQYF	TGTGCCAGCAGCCCCCCCCGGAGTCGCTCCTACGAGCAGTACTTC
15	TRBD1	many	TRBV4-3	TRBJ2-5	CASSPRDRDGETQYF	TGCGCCAGCAGCCCCCGAGACAGGGATGGTGAGACCCAGTACTTC
15	TRBD2	few	TRBV7-9	TRBJ2-1	CASSLWGRAFNEQFF	TGTGCCAGCAGCTTATGGGGGAGGGCCTTTAATGAGCAGTTCTTC
16	NA	few	TRBV6-5	TRBJ1-2	CASSYSLDGWLYGYTF	TGTGCCAGCAGTTACTCTCTTGACGGGTGGCTATATGGCTACACCTTC
15	TRBD2	many	TRBV4-3	TRBJ2-7	CASSLRPLAGYEQYF	TGCGCCAGCAGTCTCCGGCCACTAGCGGGCTACGAGCAGTACTTC
13	NA	NA	TRBV25-1	TRBJ2-1	CASSQKTYNEQFF	TGTGCCAGCAGCCAGAAAACCTACAATGAGCAGTTCTTC
16	TRBD1	many	TRBV19	TRBJ2-1	CASSIPGQGGHNEQFF	TGTGCCAGTAGTATCCCTGGACAGGGGGGACACAATGAGCAGTTCTTC
13	NA	NA	TRBV20-1	TRBJ2-5	CSARDGGIETQYF	TGCAGTGCTAGGGATGGGGGGATAGAGACCCAGTACTTC
20	TRBD2	few	TRBV4-3	TRBJ2-3	CASSQDMGLAGDLFGDTQYF	TGCGCCAGCAGCCAAGATATGGGTCTAGCGGGGGACCTTTTTGGGGATACGCAGTATTTT
15	NA	NA	TRBV7-2	TRBJ2-1	CASSLVSRARGEQFF	TGTGCCAGCAGCTTAGTTTCCCGTGCGAGGGGTGAGCAGTTCTTC
14	NA	few	TRBV5-1	TRBJ2-2	CASSALRVTGELFF	TGCGCCAGCAGTGCCTTGCGGGTCACCGGGGAGCTGTTTTTT
11	TRBD1	NA	TRBV2	TRBJ2-7	CASSSGTGEYF	TGTGCCAGCAGTTCAGGGACAGGGGAGTACTTC
15	NA	NA	TRBV6-1	TRBJ1-1	CASSVLFDRNTEAFF	TGTGCCAGCAGTGTTCTCTTCGACAGGAACACTGAAGCTTTCTTT